The subject of this entry is one T cell receptor (beta chain). This entry comes from a study of CD8 T cells in ankylosing spondylitis. TCRdb re-analysed the 5' RACE reads in MiXCR, keeping a single row per CDR3 protein. The sample consists of 150,000 to 200,000 distinct CDR3 sequences, approximately 20% of them appearing once. The CDR3 has 14 residues. Trimming left V 2 bases short and J 2 bases short, with 9 bases between. CDR1 is KGHSH, CDR2 LQKENI, per germline. Sequenced material: blood, either unsorted or a sorted T cell fraction (not recorded which). This sequence joins TRBV18 and TRBJ1-2, with D possibly being TRBD1 (6 bases). The receptor's source is a male donor with ankylosing spondylitis or in good health (not recorded which). The CDR3 sequence: CASSPSQGNYGYTF. In DNA form, the CDR3 reads TGTGCCAGCTCACCATCACAGGGCAACTATGGCTACACCTTC.